Each of the 15 T cell receptor beta chains below was sequenced from the same sample in a study of control samples from healthy donors and cancer patients. Clones were sequenced by immunoSEQ multiplex PCR, and TCRdb holds only the in-frame ones, with some missing. The sample lists 93,000 or so clones; around 88% were seen once. The sequencing sample was made of PBMCs. The receptors come from a man in his fifties or sixties with lung cancer.

The J gene is TRBJ1-2, the V gene TRBV29-1, with D unresolved. Trimming took 3 bases from V and 4 from J, leaving 27 bases between them. The germline CDR1 and CDR2 sequences are SQVTM and ANQGSEA. This CDR3 has 18 residues. The CDR3 nucleotides are TGCAGCGTTGACGGACTATACTCGGCAGACGAACCTAGCTATGGCTACACCTTC. This gives the protein CSVDGLYSADEPSYGYTF. The complete variable domain, with remaining parts taken from reference TRBV29-1 and TRBJ1-2, reads SAVISQKPSRDICQRGTSLTIQCQVDSQVTMMFWYRQQPGQSLTLIATANQGSEATYESGFVIDKFPISRPNLTFSTLTVSNMSPEDSSIYLCSVDGLYSADEPSYGYTFGSGTRLTVV.

The V call is TRBV7-9, the J call TRBJ1-4; D possibly corresponds to TRBD1 (5 bases). V was pared by 5 bases and J by 7 bases, with 20 bases between. The CDR3 totals 16 residues. Germline CDR1 reads SEHNR; CDR2 reads FQNEAQ (reference sequence). CDR3: CASSPGLGALSEKLFF. The DNA for the CDR3 is TGTGCCAGCAGCCCGGGCCTCGGGGCTCTAAGTGAAAAACTGTTTTTT.

The chain uses TRBV10-1 and TRBJ2-2; TRBD1 aligns across 7 bases. Losses at the gene ends were 6 bases for V and 7 bases for J; bases not matched to a gene: 5. CDR3 length equals 13 residues. Per the germline V gene, CDR1 is WNHNN and CDR2 is SYGVQD (reference sequence). CDR3 in DNA: TGCGCCAGCAGACAGGGGAGAGGCGGGGAGCTGTTTTTT. Encoded protein: CASRQGRGGELFF.

The genes are TRBV11-1 and TRBJ2-1; D may be TRBD1 (5 bases). V lost 1 base and J lost 7, with 14 bases in between. Germline V gives CDR1 SGHAT, CDR2 FQDESV (reference sequence). There are 15 residues in the CDR3. The CDR3 region has the DNA TGTGCCAGCAGCTTAGTGGGTGGGGCGAGGAATGAGCAGTTCTTC. Translating gives CASSLVGGARNEQFF. The variable domain in full, completed from reference TRBV11-1 and TRBJ2-1, reads EAEVAQSPRYKITEKSQAVAFWCDPISGHATLYWYRQILGQGPELLVQFQDESVVDDSQLPKDRFSAERLKGVDSTLKIQPAELGDSAMYLCASSLVGGARNEQFFGPGTRLTVL.

The V gene is TRBV7-8, the J gene TRBJ2-3, with a possible D match to TRBD1 (5 bases). V lost 1 base to trimming and J lost 5 bases, with 10 bases between them. This CDR3 spans 14 amino acids. Germline assignment: CDR1 SGHVS and CDR2 FQNEAQ. The chain's CDR3 is CASSLVGEQDTQYF. CDR3 bases: TGTGCCAGCAGCTTAGTAGGGGAACAAGATACGCAGTATTTT.

This sequence joins TRBV6-5 and TRBJ2-5, with TRBD2 identical over 11 bases. Germline V gives CDR1 MNHEY, CDR2 SVGAGI. Trimming removed 6 bases from V and 1 base from J; junction bases left unmatched: 4. This CDR3 has 15 amino acids. The CDR3 reads CASSRLAGSQETQYF. The DNA of the CDR3 is TGTGCCAGCAGCCGACTAGCGGGGAGCCAAGAGACCCAGTACTTC.

The chain joins TRBV18 to TRBJ2-5; D unresolved. This CDR3 region has 14 residues. V shed 3 bases and J shed 5 bases, with 13 bases lying between them. The germline gives CDR1 KGHSH, CDR2 LQKENI. CDR3 sequence: CASSPGLGRETQYF. In nucleotides, the CDR3 is TGTGCCAGCTCACCGGGCCTCGGGCGGGAGACCCAGTACTTC.

The rearrangement uses TRBV7-8 and TRBJ1-3; a weak D match, TRBD1 (5 bases). The V end lost 4 bases, the J end lost 0 bases, and 13 bases lay between the germline ends. CDR3 length: 16 amino acids. Looked up from germline, CDR1 is SGHVS and CDR2 is FQNEAQ. CDR3 loop: CASSYSGSNSGNTIYF. The CDR3 DNA follows: TGTGCCAGCAGCTATTCAGGGTCGAACTCTGGAAACACCATATATTTT.

V and J are TRBV18 and TRBJ1-1; possibly TRBD1 for D (6 bases). The CDR3 is 14 residues long. CDR1 and CDR2 (germline): KGHSH, LQKENI. V was pared by 4 bases and J by 4 bases, with 13 bases between. The CDR3 DNA reads as TGTGCCAGCTCACTCTCGGACAGCCTCACTGAAGCTTTCTTT. Encoded protein: CASSLSDSLTEAFF.

At least ten counts were recorded for this clone. This chain uses TRBV30 with TRBJ1-6; no reliable D call. CDR1 is GTSNPN, CDR2 SVGIG, per germline (reference sequence). The CDR3 is 14 residues long. The V end lost 2 bases, the J end lost 10 bases, and 15 bases lay between the germline ends. For the CDR3, the DNA is TGTGCCTGGAGTTCGGTTTCGGGGAACTCACCCCTCCACTTT. It is translated as CAWSSVSGNSPLHF.

The sample holds a few counts of this clone. J is TRBJ2-1 and V is TRBV6-5; D remains ambiguous. The CDR3 runs 11 residues. Trimming shortened V by 7 bases and J by 10 bases, and 11 bases separated the two germline ends. From germline, CDR1 is MNHEY and CDR2 SVGAGI. In DNA form, the CDR3 reads TGTGCCAGCACCTTAAGTGAAGAGCAGTTCTTC. This codes for CASTLSEEQFF.

This clone was observed a few times. Here the CDR3 reads CASSLAGLRWGETQYF. The CDR3 bases are TGTGCCAGCAGCTTGGCCGGGCTTCGATGGGGGGAGACCCAGTACTTC. The V call is TRBV5-4, the J call TRBJ2-5; D is tentatively TRBD1 or TRBD2 (5 bases each). The CDR3 is made up of 16 amino acids. Germline V lookup: CDR1 SGHNT, CDR2 YYREEE (reference sequence). The V and J ends lost 0 bases and 5 bases respectively, with 17 bases between them.

Only one count was recorded for this clone. The chain employs TRBV11-2 and TRBJ1-2, with D possibly matching TRBD1 (6 bases). CDR3 length: 13 residues. Germline V gives CDR1 SGHAT, CDR2 FQNNGV. V was pared by 3 bases and J by 2 bases, with 7 bases between. The CDR3 sequence: CASSFDRNYGYTF. DNA for the CDR3: TGTGCCAGCAGCTTTGACAGGAACTATGGCTACACCTTC.

V is TRBV5-8 and J is TRBJ2-3, with D maybe TRBD2 (6 bases). V lost 2 bases to trimming and J lost 0 bases, with 16 bases between them. The germline V gene encodes CDR1 SGHTS and CDR2 YDEGEE. The CDR3 sequence is 17 residues long. The CDR3 region is CASSFVFGGSSTDTQYF. As DNA, the CDR3 is TGTGCCAGCAGCTTTGTTTTCGGGGGATCTAGCACAGATACGCAGTATTTT.

V and J are TRBV12-2 and TRBJ1-6. TRBV12-2 is a known pseudogene. The length of the CDR3 is 22 residues. The CDR3 nucleotides read TGTGCAAGTCGCTTAGCCCTACCAGGGGGGGGAAGGGTGGAACCGTATAATTCACCCCTCCACTTT. Translated: CASRLALPGGGRVEPYNSPLHF.